This entry is about one T cell receptor (beta chain). The antigen is not known. The sample originates from a study of CXCR3-negative and CXCR3-positive naive CD8 T cells. Germline values: CDR1 SQVTM, CDR2 ANQGSEA. The CDR3 has 12 amino acids. Study-level findings and limits: Cryopreserved PBMCs had partly decreased CXCR3 expression; fresh PBMCs were used in most assays. Whereas both naive subsets had comparably high diversity, memory CD8+ cells had much lower diversity. Naive cells with CXCR3 showed TRB CDR3s that were more hydrophobic than those in CXCR3-negative naive cells.

Triplicate 300,000-cell sorts were made of each CD8+ T cell subset. The libraries of TRB cDNA were prepared using 5' RACE with UMI labels. Using the 5' RACE reads, TCRdb records one entry per CDR3 protein without DNA. The sample spans over 100,000 distinct CDR3 sequences; the ten largest clones claim about 0.3%. This clonotype was obtained from a human donor in good health. Some clones in this sample may be carry-over from other donors' samples. The chain is built from TRBV29-1 and TRBJ2-7; TCRdb selects TRBD1, and the lack of DNA leaves this call unchecked. Source material: naive CXCR3- CD8+ T cells from blood. Subset denoted: CD45RO-CCR7+CD27+CD95- naive CD8+ T cells lacking CXCR3 (TNR3-). The CDR3 region is CSVVPGNGEQYF.